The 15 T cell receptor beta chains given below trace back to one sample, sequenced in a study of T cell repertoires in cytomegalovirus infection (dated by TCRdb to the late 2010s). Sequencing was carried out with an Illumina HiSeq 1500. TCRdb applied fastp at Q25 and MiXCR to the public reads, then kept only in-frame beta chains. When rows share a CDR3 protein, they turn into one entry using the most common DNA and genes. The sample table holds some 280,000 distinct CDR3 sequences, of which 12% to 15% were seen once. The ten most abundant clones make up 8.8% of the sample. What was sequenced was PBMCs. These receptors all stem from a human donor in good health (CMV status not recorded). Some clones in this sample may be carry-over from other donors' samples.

The CDR3 protein is CSADSLNTEAFF. CDR3 nucleotides: TGCAGCGCGGACAGTTTGAACACTGAAGCTTTCTTT. The V and J genes are TRBV29-1 and TRBJ1-1; tentatively, D is TRBD1 (6 bases). Germline CDR1 reads SQVTM; CDR2 reads ANQGSEA. With 7 bases removed from V and 0 bases from J, the gap between germline ends came to 9 bases. There are 12 residues in the CDR3. The full variable domain, completed using reference TRBV29-1 and TRBJ1-1, is SAVISQKPSRDICQRGTSLTIQCQVDSQVTMMFWYRQQPGQSLTLIATANQGSEATYESGFVIDKFPISRPNLTFSTLTVSNMSPEDSSIYLCSADSLNTEAFFGQGTRLTVV.

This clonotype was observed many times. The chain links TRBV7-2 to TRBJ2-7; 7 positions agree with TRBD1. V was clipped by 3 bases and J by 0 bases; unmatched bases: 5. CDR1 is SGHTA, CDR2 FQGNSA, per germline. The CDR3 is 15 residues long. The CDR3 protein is CASSFGQATSYEQYF. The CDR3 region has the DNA TGTGCCAGCAGCTTCGGACAGGCGACCTCCTACGAGCAGTACTTC.

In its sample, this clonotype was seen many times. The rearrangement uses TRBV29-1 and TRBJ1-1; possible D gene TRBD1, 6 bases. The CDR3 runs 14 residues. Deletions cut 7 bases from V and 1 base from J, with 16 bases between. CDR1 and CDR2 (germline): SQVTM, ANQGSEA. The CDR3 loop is CSADLAGANTEAFF. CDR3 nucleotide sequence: TGCAGCGCTGACCTGGCAGGGGCGAACACTGAAGCTTTCTTT.

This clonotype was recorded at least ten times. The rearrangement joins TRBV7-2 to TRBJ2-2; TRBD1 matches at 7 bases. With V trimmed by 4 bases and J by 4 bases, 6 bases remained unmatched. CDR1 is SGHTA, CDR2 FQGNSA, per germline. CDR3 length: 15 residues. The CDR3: CASSSRQGATGELFF. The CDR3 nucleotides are TGTGCCAGCAGCTCTAGACAGGGTGCCACCGGGGAGCTGTTTTTT.

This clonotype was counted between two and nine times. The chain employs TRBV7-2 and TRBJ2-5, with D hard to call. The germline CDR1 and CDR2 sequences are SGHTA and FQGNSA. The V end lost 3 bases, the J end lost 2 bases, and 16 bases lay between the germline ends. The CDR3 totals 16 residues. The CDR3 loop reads CASSFTASRGQETQYF. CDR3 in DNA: TGTGCCAGCAGCTTCACGGCTTCCCGCGGACAAGAGACCCAGTACTTC. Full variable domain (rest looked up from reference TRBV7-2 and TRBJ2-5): GAGVSQSPSNKVTEKGKDVELRCDPISGHTALYWYRQSLGQGLEFLIYFQGNSAPDKSGLPSDRFSAERTGGSVSTLTIQRTQQEDSAVYLCASSFTASRGQETQYFGPGTRLLVL.

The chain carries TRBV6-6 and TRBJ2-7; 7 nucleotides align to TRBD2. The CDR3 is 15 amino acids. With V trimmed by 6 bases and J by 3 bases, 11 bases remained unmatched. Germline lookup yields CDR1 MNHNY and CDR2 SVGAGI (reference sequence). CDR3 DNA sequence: TGTGCCAGCAGCCCACTGGCGGGAGTGGGCTACGAGCAGTACTTC. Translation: CASSPLAGVGYEQYF.

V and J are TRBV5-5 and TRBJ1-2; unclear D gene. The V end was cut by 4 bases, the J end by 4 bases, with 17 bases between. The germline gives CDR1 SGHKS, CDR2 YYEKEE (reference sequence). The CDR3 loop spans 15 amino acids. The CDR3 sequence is CASSRDPTTLYGYTF. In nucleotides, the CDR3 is TGTGCCAGCAGCAGAGACCCGACTACCCTCTATGGCTACACCTTC.

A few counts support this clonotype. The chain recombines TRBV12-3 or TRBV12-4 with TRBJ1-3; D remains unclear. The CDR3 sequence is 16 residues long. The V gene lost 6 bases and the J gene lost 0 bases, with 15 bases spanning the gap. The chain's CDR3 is CASSPASGHSGNTIYF. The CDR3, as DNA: TGTGCCAGCAGCCCCGCTTCCGGGCACTCTGGAAACACCATATATTTT.

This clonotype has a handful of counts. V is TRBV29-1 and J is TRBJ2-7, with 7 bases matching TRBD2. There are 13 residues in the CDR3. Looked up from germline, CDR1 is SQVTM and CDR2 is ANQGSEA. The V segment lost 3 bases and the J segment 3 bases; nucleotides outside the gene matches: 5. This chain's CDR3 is CSVDGGSSYEQYF. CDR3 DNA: TGCAGCGTTGATGGCGGGAGTAGCTACGAGCAGTACTTC.

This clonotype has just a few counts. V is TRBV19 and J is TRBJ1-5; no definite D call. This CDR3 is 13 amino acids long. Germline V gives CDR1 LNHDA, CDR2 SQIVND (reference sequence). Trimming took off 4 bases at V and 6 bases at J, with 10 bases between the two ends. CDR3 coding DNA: TGTGCCAGTAGTACCCTCCGGGGTCAGCCCCAGCATTTT. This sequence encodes CASSTLRGQPQHF.

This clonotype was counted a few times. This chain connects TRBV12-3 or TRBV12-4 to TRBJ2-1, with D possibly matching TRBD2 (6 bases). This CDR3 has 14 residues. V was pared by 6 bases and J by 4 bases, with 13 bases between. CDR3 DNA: TGTGCCAGCAGCCCGGGACTGAAATACAATGAGCAGTTCTTC. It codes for CASSPGLKYNEQFF.

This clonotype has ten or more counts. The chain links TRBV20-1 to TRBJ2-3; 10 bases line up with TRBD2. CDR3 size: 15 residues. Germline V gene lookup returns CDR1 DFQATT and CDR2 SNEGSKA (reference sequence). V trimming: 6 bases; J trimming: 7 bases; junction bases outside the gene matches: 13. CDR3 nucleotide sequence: TGCAGTGCCGCCCTCAGCGGGAGGGCCGGGTATACGCAGTATTTT. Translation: CSAALSGRAGYTQYF.

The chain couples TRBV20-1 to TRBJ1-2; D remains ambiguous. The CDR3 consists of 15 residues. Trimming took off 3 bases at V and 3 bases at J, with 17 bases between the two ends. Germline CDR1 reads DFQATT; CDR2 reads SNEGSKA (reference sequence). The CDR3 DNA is TGCAGTGCTAGTCCCCGTCTGGACGGACACTATGGCTACACCTTC. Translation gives CSASPRLDGHYGYTF.

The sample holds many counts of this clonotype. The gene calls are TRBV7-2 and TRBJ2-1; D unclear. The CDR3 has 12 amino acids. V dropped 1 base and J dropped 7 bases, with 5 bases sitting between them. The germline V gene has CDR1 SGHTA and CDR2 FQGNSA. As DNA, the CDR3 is TGTGCCAGCAGCTTAGGGTGGAATGAGCAGTTCTTC. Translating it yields CASSLGWNEQFF.

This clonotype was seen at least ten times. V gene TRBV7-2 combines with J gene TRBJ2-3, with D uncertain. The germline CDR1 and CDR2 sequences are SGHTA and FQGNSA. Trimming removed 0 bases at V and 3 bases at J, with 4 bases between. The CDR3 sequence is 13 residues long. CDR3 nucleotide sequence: TGTGCCAGCAGCTTAGCGATGACAGATACGCAGTATTTT. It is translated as CASSLAMTDTQYF.